Sequencing of this T cell receptor (beta chain) was carried out in a study of neurological immune-mediated disorders. The time point was: longitudinal time-point 2. 5'RACE with 10-nucleotide random UMIs generated the cDNA. Every sequencing run generated in excess of 170 million TCR-beta sequences. These sequences covered 15-18 subjects. Each CDR3 protein gets one entry after TCRdb re-called the 5' RACE reads with MiXCR. The sample yields some 87,000 distinct CDR3 sequences, more than 5% seen once. There are many counts of this clonotype. V lost 3 bases, J lost 1 base, and 9 bases lay in between. This CDR3 spans 13 amino acids. CDR1 and CDR2 (germline): DFQATT, SNEGSKA (reference sequence).

Sequencing was carried out using PBMCs. V usage is TRBV20-1 and J usage is TRBJ2-5; possible D gene TRBD1, 5 bases. The TCR comes from an older woman with multiple sclerosis. CDR3 coding DNA: TGCAGTGCTAGTAAGACAGTCCAAGAGACCCAGTACTTC. This codes for CSASKTVQETQYF.